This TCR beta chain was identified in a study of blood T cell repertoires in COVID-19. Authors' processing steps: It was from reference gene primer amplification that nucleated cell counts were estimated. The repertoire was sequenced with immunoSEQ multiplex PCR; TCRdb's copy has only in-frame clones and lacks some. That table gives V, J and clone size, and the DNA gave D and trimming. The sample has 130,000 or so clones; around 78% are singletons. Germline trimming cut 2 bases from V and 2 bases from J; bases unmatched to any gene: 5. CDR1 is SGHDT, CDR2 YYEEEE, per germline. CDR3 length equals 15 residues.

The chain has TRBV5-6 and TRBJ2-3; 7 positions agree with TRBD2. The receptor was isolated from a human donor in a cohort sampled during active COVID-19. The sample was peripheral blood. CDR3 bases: TGTGCCAGCAGCTTAACCCGGGGGGTCACAGATACGCAGTATTTT. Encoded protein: CASSLTRGVTDTQYF.